This TCR beta chain was found in a study of blood T cell repertoires in COVID-19. Overall study context: COVID-19 samples from acute and convalescent phases originated in the United States, Italy and Spain. Sample material is recorded as cDNA or gDNA derived from T cells, B-cell-depleted T cells, or PBMCs.

Study processing details: Scientists estimated how many nucleated cells there were by amplifying reference gene primers. Generated by immunoSEQ multiplex PCR, the TCRdb table keeps only in-frame clones and is missing some. Clone size and the V and J calls come from that table; the DNA yielded D and trimming. The sample carries approximately 61,000 clones, roughly 79% recorded once. Germline V gene data show CDR1 as MNHEY and CDR2 as SMNVEV (reference sequence). The CDR3 runs to 15 residues. J lost 1 base, V lost 3 bases, and 3 bases had no gene match. This chain joins TRBV27 and TRBJ2-7; the match to TRBD2 covers 10 bases. Sequenced sample: peripheral blood. This TCR was sampled from a human donor in a cohort sampled during active COVID-19. This CDR3 reads CASSFSSGRSYEQYF. DNA for the CDR3: TGTGCCAGCAGTTTTAGTAGCGGGAGGTCCTACGAGCAGTACTTC.